Below are 10 T cell receptor beta chains sequenced from a single sample in a study of T cells in Graves' hyperthyroidism and ophthalmopathy. TCR beta CDR3 regions were amplified from RNA. Using the HTBI primer set, a first-round RT-PCR was run on the TCR CDR3. Using its own MiXCR run on the multiplex PCR reads, TCRdb lists one record per CDR3 protein. The sample lists a few hundred thousand distinct CDR3 sequences; approximately 14% were seen once. Sequenced input: blood. The receptors come from a woman between 40 and 55 years old with Graves' hyperthyroidism.

This clonotype has a count of ten or more. The CDR3 nucleotides read TGTGCCAGCAGTTCGGGAGGGGACAACACTGAAGCTTTCTTT. Protein sequence: CASSSGGDNTEAFF. The chain uses TRBV28 and TRBJ1-1, with D tentatively TRBD1 (5 bases). Germline CDR1 reads MDHEN; CDR2 reads SYDVKM. Trimming took 4 bases from V and 2 from J, leaving 11 bases between them. The CDR3 runs 14 residues.

This clonotype occurred many times. V and J are TRBV20-1 and TRBJ2-5; 7 nucleotides match TRBD2. The length of the CDR3 is 16 residues. Germline lookup yields CDR1 DFQATT and CDR2 SNEGSKA (reference sequence). The V gene end was trimmed by 0 bases and the J gene end by 6 bases; junction bases not matched to a gene: 13. CDR3 coding DNA: TGCAGTGCTAGAGATCCATCAGGGCGGGAGTTAAAGACCCAGTACTTC. Translation gives CSARDPSGRELKTQYF.

This clonotype was observed many times. In DNA form, the CDR3 reads TGTGCCAGCAGCCAAGATCCCGGGCGAGAGACCCAGTACTTC. It specifies CASSQDPGRETQYF. This chain connects TRBV14 to TRBJ2-5, with unresolved D. The CDR3 contains 14 residues. V shed 0 bases and J shed 4 bases, with 9 bases lying between them. Per germline, CDR1 SGHDN and CDR2 FVKESK.

V gene TRBV5-4 combines with J gene TRBJ1-1; D not resolved. Trimming took 0 bases from V and 0 from J, leaving 9 bases between them. This CDR3 has 15 amino acids. Per the germline V gene, CDR1 is SGHNT and CDR2 is YYREEE (reference sequence). CDR3 in DNA: TGTGCCAGCAGCTTGGAGCCGATGGTGAACACTGAAGCTTTCTTT. Its protein product is CASSLEPMVNTEAFF.

This clonotype came up a few times. The V gene is TRBV27, the J gene TRBJ2-1; no reliable D call. Germline V gene sequence: CDR1 MNHEY, CDR2 SMNVEV (reference sequence). V lost 2 bases to trimming and J lost 2 bases, with 13 bases between them. The CDR3 contains 16 residues. DNA for the CDR3: TGTGCCAGCAGTTTAACCCAACCCGGGCCCTACAATGAGCAGTTCTTC. It encodes CASSLTQPGPYNEQFF.

V gene TRBV29-1 combines with J gene TRBJ2-7; D could derive from TRBD1 or TRBD2 (5 bases each). The CDR3 runs 13 residues. From germline, CDR1 is SQVTM and CDR2 ANQGSEA. Trimming pared 4 bases from V and 2 bases from J, leaving 12 bases between. The CDR3 region has the DNA TGCAGCGTTGTCTGGGGGATCACCTACGAGCAGTACTTC. It yields the protein CSVVWGITYEQYF.

This clonotype was seen ten or more times. This chain connects TRBV20-1 to TRBJ2-1; 10 bases fit TRBD2. Germline values: CDR1 DFQATT, CDR2 SNEGSKA (reference sequence). V shed 0 bases and J 2 bases; nucleotides not matched to a gene: 7. The CDR3 contains 17 residues. CDR3 sequence (DNA): TGCAGTGCTAGAGACCCTAGCGGGAGTAGGACCTACAATGAGCAGTTCTTC. Translating gives CSARDPSGSRTYNEQFF.

This clonotype was recorded a few times. The genes are TRBV12-3 or TRBV12-4 and TRBJ1-1, with D unclear. The CDR3 loop spans 11 amino acids. V was trimmed by 6 bases and J by 4 bases, leaving 6 bases between them. The CDR3 protein is CASRSGTEAFF. The CDR3 DNA is TGTGCCAGCAGGTCTGGCACTGAAGCTTTCTTT.

This clonotype was observed many times. The J gene is TRBJ2-5, the V gene TRBV2; D remains unclear. Germline CDR1 and CDR2: SNHLY and FYNNEI. This CDR3 has 12 amino acids. V lost 2 bases to trimming and J lost 5 bases, with 6 bases between them. CDR3 in DNA: TGTGCCAGCAGTGAATTAGTTGAGACCCAGTACTTC. Translation: CASSELVETQYF.

This clonotype was seen a few times. The chain joins TRBV4-1 to TRBJ2-1, with D possibly matching TRBD2 (6 bases). V lost 2 bases and J 1 base, leaving 18 bases between the germline ends. Germline CDR1 is MGHRA and CDR2 is YSYEKL. The CDR3 totals 18 residues. The CDR3 sequence is CASSQQTQTRRSYNEQFF. The CDR3 coding sequence is TGCGCCAGCAGCCAACAAACCCAGACTAGGCGATCCTACAATGAGCAGTTCTTC.